The sequence of this TCR beta chain was determined in a study of blood T cell repertoires in COVID-19 (dated by TCRdb to 2020 to 2021). A note on the overall study: Samples from collaborators originated in the United States, Italy and Spain and spanned both the acute and convalescent phases of COVID-19. Samples came from the ongoing ImmuneRACE study (first 160 participants) plus 1,254 subjects from 6 global collaborators. Deeply sampled blood TCRbeta repertoires from subjects exposed to, actively infected with, or recovered from COVID-19 were included in the dataset. Sample metadata almost always included a de-identified subject ID, COVID-19 status, age in years and sex. The material from the prospective study consisted of cDNA or gDNA derived from T cells, B-cell-depleted T cells, or PBMCs. Where available, HLA class I and class II types were taken from metadata supplied by the sample provider and were not determined by assay-based typing. The repertoires were released in a freely available public database intended as a resource for research on the immune response to SARS-CoV-2.

The sample holds one count of this clone. What this receptor recognizes is not known. No clone much larger than this one lies a single base away; base qualities are absent. TCRbeta CDR3 regions were amplified from genomic DNA by means of the immunoSEQ Assay, a bias-controlled multiplex PCR. On the study's bioinformatics: The number of nucleated cells in each sample was estimated from the amplification of reference gene primers within the assay. To quantify the absolute abundance of each unique TCRbeta CDR3 rearrangement, sequence reads were collapsed and filtered. Productive Simpson clonality was computed per sample as the square root of Simpson's diversity index over productive rearrangements. The table comes from immuneACCESS by way of TCRdb, which keeps in-frame sequences with V and J called. Part of the clones is missing from these tables; in studies checked, under half for an unresolved V gene and the rest for unknown reasons. The DNA was the basis for D and trimming; V, J and clone size are from that table. This sample gives fewer than 500,000 clones in total; 88% of them show up just once. The top ten constitute 0.9% to 1% of the sample.

Participants in the prospective study were aged roughly 18 to 95 years, lived in more than 20 United States geographic areas, and enrolled through a virtual design. To assign participants to cohorts, the prospective study relied on clinical history that participants themselves reported in a screening survey and a study questionnaire. Each participant in the prospective study had whole blood, serum and a nasopharyngeal or oropharyngeal swab collected by mobile phlebotomists. Prospective study participants could optionally give additional blood draws and questionnaires over an approximately two-month period. Before DNA extraction, blood samples from the prospective study were shipped at room temperature or frozen. General study outcomes and caveats: The quantity of clinical and demographic metadata differed by source and by participant and was supplied without curation.

The CDR3, cysteine through phenylalanine, is 14 amino acids long. This entry keeps only the CDR3 DNA: 42 bases, framed from base 1. Trimming costs V 5 bases and J 3 bases, and their ends lie 10 bases apart. Per the germline V gene, SGHTA is the CDR1 and FQGNSA is the CDR2. The rearrangement combines TRBV7-2 with TRBJ2-2; the D gene is perhaps TRBD2, from 6 matching bases. Material for sequencing was PBMCs or T cells enriched from blood (not recorded which). The TCR comes from a woman aged 30 to 39 with acute COVID-19. The CDR3 reads as follows: CASSRGSYTGELFF. The bases read TGTGCCAGCAGCCGGGGGTCTTACACCGGGGAGCTGTTTTTT.